A single sample gave rise to the 10 T cell receptor beta chains below, sequenced in a study of Ad26.COV2.S vaccination and SARS-CoV-2 variants. Profiled with immunoSEQ multiplex PCR; TCRdb holds only in-frame clones, not every one. In the table there are fewer than 300,000 clones, more than 75% of which are singletons. The treatment: around 19 received Ad26.COV2.S at low or high dose, single or two shots; 5 received placebo; per-sample allocation not given. The investigators took samples on day 63 after the first vaccine or placebo injection. The sequences come from peripheral blood, collected in a trial of Ad26.COV2.S vaccine versus placebo. These receptors came from a person aged 18 to 59 who received the Ad26.COV2.S COVID-19 vaccine or a placebo.

This clone was observed a few times. This chain uses TRBV5-1 with TRBJ2-2; the D is unclear. Germline values: CDR1 SGHRS, CDR2 YFSETQ. The CDR3 contains 14 residues. V lost 2 bases and J lost 7, with 12 bases in between. CDR3 protein: CASSFGSQIGELFF. Here the CDR3 DNA reads TGCGCCAGCAGCTTCGGGTCCCAGATCGGGGAGCTGTTTTTT. Combining the CDR3 with reference TRBV5-1 and TRBJ2-2 gives the whole variable domain KAGVTQTPRYLIKTRGQQVTLSCSPISGHRSVSWYQQTPGQGLQFLFEYFSETQRNKGNFPGRFSGRQFSNSRSEMNVSTLELGDSALYLCASSFGSQIGELFFGEGSRLTVL.

The chain combines TRBV10-1 with TRBJ1-2, with D tentatively TRBD1 (6 bases). This CDR3 contains 13 residues. The V end lost 2 bases, the J end lost 7 bases, and 11 bases lay between the germline ends. Looked up from germline, CDR1 is WNHNN and CDR2 is SYGVQD (reference sequence). The CDR3 region has the DNA TGCGCCAGCAGTGAGGCCGGGACAAGTGGCTACACCTTC. It codes for CASSEAGTSGYTF.

The chain is built from TRBV10-2 and TRBJ2-1; TRBD2 aligns across 10 bases. The CDR3 is 16 amino acids. Germline CDR1 is WSHSY and CDR2 is SAAADI. After removal of 0 bases from V and 7 bases from J, the junction contained 6 bases not matched to a gene. The CDR3 DNA sequence: TGCGCCAGCAGTGAGTCGCGGGCTAGCGGGGGAAATGAGCAGTTCTTC. Residues: CASSESRASGGNEQFF.

This clone was detected once. V is TRBV19 and J is TRBJ2-7; 7 nucleotides agree with TRBD2. Germline values: CDR1 LNHDA, CDR2 SQIVND (reference sequence). J gave up 2 bases and V 1 base, and 5 bases lay outside the gene matches. CDR3 length equals 15 residues. Written as DNA, the CDR3 is TGTGCCAGTAGTATAGGGGGACTAAATACCTACGAGCAGTACTTC. Translating gives CASSIGGLNTYEQYF.

This chain connects TRBV10-3 to TRBJ2-7; 9 bases are shared with TRBD1. This CDR3 region has 14 residues. J was trimmed by 5 bases and V by 6 bases; bases with no gene match: 8. Germline V gene data show CDR1 as ENHRY and CDR2 as SYGVKD. CDR3 DNA sequence: TGTGCCATCAGCACGGGACAGGGACCCCACGAGCAGTACTTC. The encoded protein is CAISTGQGPHEQYF.

J is TRBJ2-3 and V is TRBV9, with D possibly being TRBD2 (5 bases). This CDR3 spans 13 amino acids. V was shortened by 7 bases and J by 2 bases, with 11 bases between the two germline ends. Looked up from germline, CDR1 is SGDLS and CDR2 is YYNGEE. As DNA, the CDR3 is TGTGCCAGCTCCGCTAGCCACACAGATACGCAGTATTTT. It is translated as CASSASHTDTQYF.

The genes are TRBV9 and TRBJ1-2; TRBD1 matches at 8 bases. The V and J ends lost 2 bases and 0 bases, in that order; junction bases with no gene match: 9. The CDR3 is 17 amino acids. Germline loops: CDR1 SGDLS, CDR2 YYNGEE. CDR3 DNA: TGTGCCAGCAGCGTCCAGGGGGCTTTCCCCTCTAACTATGGCTACACCTTC. Translating gives CASSVQGAFPSNYGYTF.

J is TRBJ2-1 and V is TRBV11-2, with 9 bases fitting TRBD2. The CDR3 covers 15 residues. V lost 5 bases, J lost 7 bases, and 9 bases stayed unmatched. Looked up from germline, CDR1 is SGHAT and CDR2 is FQNNGV. The CDR3 nucleotides are TGTGCCAGCAGCCAGCGGGGGGCCTCCGGAAATGAGCAGTTCTTC. This codes for CASSQRGASGNEQFF.

V gene TRBV10-3 combines with J gene TRBJ2-3; the D is unclear. The CDR3 runs to 15 residues. V lost 5 bases and J lost 0, with 12 bases in between. Germline V CDR1 and CDR2: ENHRY, SYGVKD. The CDR3 sequence is CAISPGPSSTDTQYF. The CDR3 nucleotides read TGTGCCATCAGTCCCGGCCCTTCTAGCACAGATACGCAGTATTTT.

CDR3 residues: CASTRQGNEQYF. The CDR3 DNA follows: TGTGCCAGCACCAGACAGGGCAACGAGCAGTACTTC. V usage is TRBV2 and J usage is TRBJ2-7; 7 positions agree with TRBD1. Germline loops: CDR1 SNHLY, CDR2 FYNNEI. This CDR3 comprises 12 residues. The trim removed 7 bases at V and 5 bases at J, leaving 5 bases unmatched.